The 20 T cell receptor beta chains reported below all come from one sample, sequenced in a study of cytomegalovirus exposure and HLA in healthy donors. Assay: immunoSEQ multiplex PCR; the TCRdb copy retains only in-frame clones and omits some. The sample has about 130,000 clones; 89% are singletons. Sequencing was carried out using PBMCs. These receptor sequences come from a woman under 30 in good health and CMV-seronegative.

The chain joins TRBV5-1 to TRBJ1-1; TRBD1 is a possible D gene (6 bases). V lost 0 bases to trimming and J lost 9 bases, with 15 bases between them. Germline V gene data show CDR1 as SGHRS and CDR2 as YFSETQ. The CDR3 has 14 residues. CDR3: CASSLVEKGGKAFF. For the CDR3, the DNA is TGCGCCAGCAGCTTGGTCGAAAAGGGGGGGAAAGCTTTCTTT.

This chain joins TRBV6-5 and TRBJ2-1; the match to TRBD2 covers 11 bases. The germline gives CDR1 MNHEY, CDR2 SVGAGI. The V and J ends lost 6 bases and 3 bases, in that order; junction bases with no gene match: 4. The CDR3 totals 15 residues. CDR3: CASRLAGGIYNEQFF. CDR3 in DNA: TGTGCCAGCAGGCTAGCGGGAGGAATCTACAATGAGCAGTTCTTC.

The CDR3 DNA follows: TGTGCCAGCAGTACGACCGGGACAGGGGACGGCGAGCAGTACTTC. Protein product: CASSTTGTGDGEQYF. The gene calls are TRBV4-2 and TRBJ2-7; 10 bases are a match to TRBD1. V trimming: 6 bases; J trimming: 6 bases; junction bases outside the gene matches: 11. CDR1 is LGHNA, CDR2 YNFKEQ, per germline. This CDR3 comprises 15 residues.

V and J are TRBV7-2 and TRBJ2-3, with D tentatively TRBD2 (5 bases). Per germline, CDR1 SGHTA and CDR2 FQGNSA. The length of the CDR3 is 18 residues. The ends were cut back, 2 bases at V and 3 bases at J, with 21 bases in the middle. In DNA, the CDR3 is TGTGCCAGCAGCTTAATAGAGGGAACCCTCGATATTACAGATACGCAGTATTTT. Translating it yields CASSLIEGTLDITDTQYF.

The chain links TRBV2 to TRBJ2-3; 12 bases match TRBD2. The ends lost 5 bases at V and 2 bases at J; junction bases unmatched: 5. CDR1 and CDR2 from the germline V gene are SNHLY and FYNNEI. The CDR3 runs to 16 residues. CDR3 DNA: TGTGCCAGCAGTCGGACTAGCGGGATACTCACAGATACGCAGTATTTT. Residues: CASSRTSGILTDTQYF.

This clone has just one count. The chain is built from TRBV5-1 and TRBJ2-7; tentative D call: TRBD1 (5 bases). Trimming took 5 bases from V and 3 from J, leaving 18 bases between them. Per germline, CDR1 SGHRS and CDR2 YFSETQ. The CDR3 has 15 amino acids. CDR3 bases: TGCGCCAGCAGTCCTACTCAGGGTCAGGGCTACGAGCAGTACTTC. This codes for CASSPTQGQGYEQYF.

The chain has TRBV30 and TRBJ1-2; the match to TRBD1 covers 7 bases. V lost 3 bases and J lost 4; bases outside the gene matches: 5. Germline lookup yields CDR1 GTSNPN and CDR2 SVGIG (reference sequence). The CDR3 totals 13 residues. The CDR3: CAWRTGNIYGYTF. The CDR3 coding sequence is TGTGCCTGGAGGACAGGGAACATCTATGGCTACACCTTC.

This chain uses TRBV30 with TRBJ2-2; D remains ambiguous. The CDR3 length is 13 residues. Trimming stripped 4 bases from V and 0 bases from J, with 6 bases between. Germline V CDR1 and CDR2: GTSNPN, SVGIG (reference sequence). The CDR3 region has the DNA TGTGCCTGGACAGGAACGAACACCGGGGAGCTGTTTTTT. It codes for CAWTGTNTGELFF.

The V call is TRBV7-9, the J call TRBJ2-7; D may be TRBD1 (5 bases). From germline, CDR1 is SEHNR and CDR2 FQNEAQ (reference sequence). Trimming shortened V by 1 base and J by 5 bases, and 18 bases separated the two germline ends. The CDR3 sequence is 16 residues long. Here the CDR3 reads CASSLGGGALPHEQYF. DNA for the CDR3: TGTGCCAGCAGCTTAGGTGGTGGGGCCTTACCCCACGAGCAGTACTTC. The variable domain in full, completed from reference TRBV7-9 and TRBJ2-7, reads DTGVSQNPRHKITKRGQNVTFRCDPISEHNRLYWYRQTLGQGPEFLTYFQNEAQLEKSRLLSDRFSAERPKGSFSTLEIQRTEQGDSAMYLCASSLGGGALPHEQYFGPGTRLTVT.

The genes are TRBV28 and TRBJ2-1, with TRBD1 identical over 8 bases. The CDR3 is made up of 16 amino acids. The germline V gene encodes CDR1 MDHEN and CDR2 SYDVKM. Unmatched junction bases numbered 4, after V lost 1 base and J lost 2 bases. CDR3 DNA sequence: TGTGCCAGCAGTTTATCCTCAGGGGGCACCTACAATGAGCAGTTCTTC. It codes for CASSLSSGGTYNEQFF.

The chain has TRBV6-1 and TRBJ2-2, with 10 bases matching TRBD1. The CDR3 runs to 17 residues. From germline, CDR1 is MNHNS and CDR2 SASEGT. The V segment lost 4 bases and the J segment 6 bases; nucleotides outside the gene matches: 11. The DNA for the CDR3 is TGTGCCAGCAGTGGATCAATAACCGGGACAGGGGCCGGGGAGCTGTTTTTT. This encodes CASSGSITGTGAGELFF.

The chain recombines TRBV15 with TRBJ1-2; 8 nucleotides agree with TRBD1. J lost 3 bases, V lost 2 bases, and 20 bases had no gene match. Germline CDR1 and CDR2: LNHNV and YYDKDF (reference sequence). The CDR3 is 20 residues long. CDR3 region: CATSRKSPLATGQGDYGYTF. CDR3 coding DNA: TGTGCCACCAGCAGAAAGTCCCCCCTGGCGACCGGACAGGGAGACTATGGCTACACCTTC.

The CDR3 DNA reads as TGTGCCAGCAGTACCCAGGAGGGTTCCGGAAACACCATATATTTT. It translates to CASSTQEGSGNTIYF. The chain uses TRBV2 and TRBJ1-3, with D hard to call. Per germline, CDR1 SNHLY and CDR2 FYNNEI. The CDR3 runs to 15 residues. Deletions cut 5 bases from V and 4 bases from J, with 15 bases between.

This chain connects TRBV19 to TRBJ1-5; TRBD1 might be the D (5 bases). Germline V gene data show CDR1 as LNHDA and CDR2 as SQIVND (reference sequence). The germline V and J ends were trimmed by 7 bases and 0 bases, with 13 bases remaining between them. The CDR3 has 15 residues. DNA for the CDR3: TGTGCCAGTAAGGTAAGGGGCTATAGCAATCAGCCCCAGCATTTT. Encoded protein: CASKVRGYSNQPQHF. Based on the CDR3 plus reference TRBV19 and TRBJ1-5, the full variable domain is DGGITQSPKYLFRKEGQNVTLSCEQNLNHDAMYWYRQDPGQGLRLIYYSQIVNDFQKGDIAEGYSVSREKKESFPLTVTSAQKNPTAFYLCASKVRGYSNQPQHFGDGTRLSIL.

The genes are TRBV19 and TRBJ1-5; 7 bases map to TRBD1. The CDR3 length is 15 residues. Trimming removed 4 bases from V and 2 bases from J; junction bases left unmatched: 5. Per the germline V gene, CDR1 is LNHDA and CDR2 is SQIVND (reference sequence). The CDR3 reads CASSKDRAGNQPQHF. Here the CDR3 DNA reads TGTGCCAGTAGTAAAGACAGGGCGGGCAATCAGCCCCAGCATTTT.

V and J are TRBV11-2 and TRBJ2-1, with 10 bases aligning to TRBD2. The length of the CDR3 is 18 residues. The junction had 10 bases not matched to a gene; V was cut back by 5 bases and J by 0 bases. Per the germline V gene, CDR1 is SGHAT and CDR2 is FQNNGV. DNA of the CDR3: TGTGCCAGCAGCCGAATAGCGGGGGGCCTCAGCTCCTACAATGAGCAGTTCTTC. Its translation: CASSRIAGGLSSYNEQFF.

The chain carries TRBV10-3 and TRBJ2-1; the D is unclear. V lost 7 bases and J 10 bases, leaving 14 bases between the germline ends. Per the germline V gene, CDR1 is ENHRY and CDR2 is SYGVKD. This CDR3 is 12 amino acids long. CDR3 region: CAITSGSEEQFF. CDR3 sequence (DNA): TGTGCCATCACCTCAGGCTCGGAAGAGCAGTTCTTC.

A word on this clone: The same CDR3 also results from other DNA sequences found in this sample. The V call is TRBV28, the J call TRBJ2-3; D gene uncertain. Germline V lookup: CDR1 MDHEN, CDR2 SYDVKM. V dropped 5 bases and J dropped 0 bases, with 3 bases sitting between them. CDR3 length: 12 residues. The CDR3 DNA sequence: TGTGCCAGCAGTCCTAGCACAGATACGCAGTATTTT. Translating gives CASSPSTDTQYF.

This clone was detected many times. The genes are TRBV19 and TRBJ2-5; 11 bases align to TRBD2. There are 14 residues in the CDR3. Germline CDR1 LNHDA, CDR2 SQIVND (reference sequence). The V gene end was trimmed by 7 bases and the J gene end by 5 bases; junction bases not matched to a gene: 6. Here the CDR3 reads CASKRTSGSETQYF. DNA for the CDR3: TGTGCCAGTAAACGGACTAGCGGGTCCGAGACCCAGTACTTC.

This sequence joins TRBV28 and TRBJ1-5, with TRBD1 matching 7 bases. Looked up from germline, CDR1 is MDHEN and CDR2 is SYDVKM. With V trimmed by 1 base and J by 3 bases, 12 bases remained unmatched. This CDR3 contains 18 residues. Written as DNA, the CDR3 is TGTGCCAGCAGTTTATCGACGGAAGGGGACAGTTACAATCAGCCCCAGCATTTT. Its protein is CASSLSTEGDSYNQPQHF.